This is a list of T cell receptor beta chains from one sample in a study of cytomegalovirus exposure and HLA in healthy donors. The repertoire was sequenced with immunoSEQ multiplex PCR; TCRdb's copy has only in-frame clones and lacks some. This table holds approximately 82,000 clones, around four fifths found once. Material: PBMCs. These receptors all stem from a woman between 50 and 59 years old in good health and CMV-seropositive. Both conserved end residues are part of each CDR3. D genes are given only for firm matches. The size of a clone is reported for some rows only, either as once, few or many, or as a class for expanded clones.

v_gene	abundance	d_gene	j_gene	CDR3aa	CDR3nt
TRBV6-1	-	TRBD2	TRBJ2-1	CASSGTSTSGSNEQFF	TGTGCCAGCAGTGGCACCTCGACTAGCGGGAGCAATGAGCAGTTCTTC
TRBV28	-	TRBD2	TRBJ2-7	CASSSGAGTSPEQYF	TGTGCCAGCAGTAGCGGGGCCGGGACTAGTCCCGAGCAGTACTTC
TRBV18	once	TRBD2	TRBJ2-1	CASSPNSGRAYNEQFF	TGTGCCAGCTCACCAAATAGCGGGAGGGCCTACAATGAGCAGTTCTTC
TRBV5-3	-	-	TRBJ2-7	CASPCYEQYF	TGTGCCAGCCCTTGTTACGAGCAGTACTTC
TRBV4-2	-	TRBD1	TRBJ1-2	CASRPSPDRGHGYTF	TGTGCCAGCCGCCCAAGTCCCGACAGGGGACATGGCTACACCTTC
TRBV5-4	-	TRBD1	TRBJ1-2	CASSLAGQGARGYTF	TGTGCCAGCAGCTTGGCCGGGCAGGGGGCCCGTGGCTACACCTTC
TRBV9	-	TRBD2	TRBJ2-1	CASSVGVERVPLAGASYNEQFF	TGTGCCAGCAGCGTAGGGGTTGAGCGGGTTCCTCTAGCGGGAGCTTCTTACAATGAGCAGTTCTTC
TRBV5-1	once	TRBD2	TRBJ2-1	CASSLTAGDGEQFF	TGCGCCAGCAGCTTGACAGCGGGAGACGGTGAGCAGTTCTTC
TRBV10-3	-	-	TRBJ2-3	CAISESVRSGDTQYF	TGTGCCATCAGTGAGTCGGTGAGGTCTGGAGATACGCAGTATTTT
TRBV28	few	-	TRBJ2-3	CASTPNPGISTDTQYF	TGTGCCAGCACCCCGAATCCGGGGATTAGCACAGATACGCAGTATTTT
TRBV13	-	TRBD1	TRBJ2-6	CASSLAGTGFFQQAGANVLTF	TGTGCCAGCAGCTTAGCCGGGACAGGGTTTTTTCAACAGGCTGGGGCCAACGTCCTGACTTTC
TRBV2	-	-	TRBJ2-1	CATGAGGQNSIRGFF	TGTGCCACGGGGGCGGGGGGACAGAACTCGATCAGGGGGTTCTTC
TRBV9	-	-	TRBJ2-1	CASSVQGGENEQFF	TGTGCCAGCAGCGTACAGGGAGGTGAGAATGAGCAGTTCTTC
TRBV15	few	-	TRBJ2-1	CATSPNTGGSYNEQFF	TGTGCCACCAGCCCTAACACTGGCGGTTCCTACAATGAGCAGTTCTTC
TRBV6-6	-	TRBD2	TRBJ2-3	CASSFSGTTDTQYF	TGTGCCAGCAGTTTCAGCGGGACGACAGATACGCAGTATTTT
TRBV19	once	TRBD1	TRBJ1-2	CASSPQGGYGYTF	TGTGCCAGTAGTCCTCAGGGGGGCTATGGCTACACCTTC
TRBV6-5	-	-	TRBJ1-5	CASRDRNQPQHF	TGTGCCAGCAGAGACAGAAATCAGCCCCAGCATTTT
TRBV10-2	-	TRBD1	TRBJ2-4	CASRKGAETRLNIQYF	TGCGCCAGCAGAAAGGGGGCGGAAACACGATTAAACATTCAGTACTTC
TRBV28	-	-	TRBJ1-2	CASSSYGGDYGYTF	TGTGCCAGCAGTTCCTACGGGGGGGACTATGGCTACACCTTC
TRBV6-5	once	TRBD1	TRBJ1-4	CASSSGTGDEKLFF	TGTGCCAGCAGTTCCGGGACAGGGGATGAAAAACTGTTTTTT
TRBV5-1	-	-	TRBJ1-4	CASSLFRGSNEKLFF	TGCGCCAGCAGCTTGTTCAGGGGATCTAATGAAAAACTGTTTTTT
TRBV9	-	-	TRBJ1-5	CASSDPPWEGQISNQPQHF	TGTGCCAGCAGCGATCCACCCTGGGAAGGACAGATTAGCAATCAGCCCCAGCATTTT
TRBV10-3	-	TRBD1	TRBJ1-3	CAITTGQGTGNTIYF	TGTGCCATCACCACCGGACAGGGAACCGGAAACACCATATATTTT
TRBV6-4	medium-sized	TRBD2	TRBJ2-3	CASSGASGSTDTQYF	TGTGCCAGCAGTGGAGCTAGCGGGAGTACAGATACGCAGTATTTT
TRBV10-2	-	TRBD2	TRBJ2-7	CATWTSGTYEQYF	TGCGCCACCTGGACTAGCGGGACCTACGAGCAGTACTTC
TRBV5-1	-	TRBD1	TRBJ1-4	CASSLGQGLFTNEKLFF	TGCGCCAGCAGCTTGGGACAGGGGTTATTCACTAATGAAAAACTGTTTTTT
TRBV7-3	-	-	TRBJ2-1	CASSQGFSYNEQFF	TGTGCCAGCAGCCAGGGGTTCTCCTACAATGAGCAGTTCTTC
TRBV5-6	-	-	TRBJ2-5	CASSLDGEETQYF	TGTGCCAGCAGCTTGGACGGAGAAGAGACCCAGTACTTC
TRBV11-2	-	TRBD2	TRBJ2-5	CASSLGGGGRRRETQYF	TGTGCCAGCAGCTTAGGGGGCGGCGGGAGGAGGCGGGAGACCCAGTACTTC
TRBV30	once	-	TRBJ2-7	CAWSVGQLAYEQYF	TGTGCCTGGAGCGTAGGACAGTTAGCCTACGAGCAGTACTTC
TRBV6-1	-	-	TRBJ1-2	CASSWTANYGYTF	TGTGCCAGCAGTTGGACAGCGAACTATGGCTACACCTTC
TRBV5-6	-	TRBD1	TRBJ2-7	CASRPGGGTGMTYEQYF	TGTGCCAGCAGACCAGGTGGCGGGACAGGGATGACCTACGAGCAGTACTTC
TRBV20-1	-	-	TRBJ1-5	CSAKGVQPQHF	TGCAGTGCTAAGGGGGTTCAGCCCCAGCATTTT